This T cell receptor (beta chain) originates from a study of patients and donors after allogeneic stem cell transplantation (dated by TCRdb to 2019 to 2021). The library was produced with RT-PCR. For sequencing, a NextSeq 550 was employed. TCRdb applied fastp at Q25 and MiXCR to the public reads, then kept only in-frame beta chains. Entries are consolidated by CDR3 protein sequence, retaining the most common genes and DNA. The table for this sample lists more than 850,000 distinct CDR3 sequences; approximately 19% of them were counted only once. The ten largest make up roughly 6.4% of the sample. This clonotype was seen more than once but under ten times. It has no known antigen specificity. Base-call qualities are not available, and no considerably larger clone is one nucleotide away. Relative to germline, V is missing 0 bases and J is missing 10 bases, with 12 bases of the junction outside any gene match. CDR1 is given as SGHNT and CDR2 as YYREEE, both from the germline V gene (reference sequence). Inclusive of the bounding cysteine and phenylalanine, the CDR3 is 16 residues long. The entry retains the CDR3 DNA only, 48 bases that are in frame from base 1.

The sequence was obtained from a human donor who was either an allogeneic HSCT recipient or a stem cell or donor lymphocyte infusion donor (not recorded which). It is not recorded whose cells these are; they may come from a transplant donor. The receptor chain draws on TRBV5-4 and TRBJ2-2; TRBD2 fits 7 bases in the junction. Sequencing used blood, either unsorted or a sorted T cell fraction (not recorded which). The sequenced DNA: TGTGCCAGCAGCTTGGGATCCCTAGCGGAGTATAAGGAGCTGTTTTTT. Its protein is CASSLGSLAEYKELFF.